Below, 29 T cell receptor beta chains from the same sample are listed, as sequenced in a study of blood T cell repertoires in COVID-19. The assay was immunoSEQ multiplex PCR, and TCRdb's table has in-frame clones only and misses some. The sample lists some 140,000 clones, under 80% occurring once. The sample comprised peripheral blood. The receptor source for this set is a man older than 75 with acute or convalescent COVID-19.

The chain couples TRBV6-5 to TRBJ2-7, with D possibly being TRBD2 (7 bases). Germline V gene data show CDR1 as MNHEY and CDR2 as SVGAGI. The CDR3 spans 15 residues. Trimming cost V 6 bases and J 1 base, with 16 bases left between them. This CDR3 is CASSLGGDGSYEQYF. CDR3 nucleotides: TGTGCCAGCAGCCTAGGGGGGGACGGTTCCTACGAGCAGTACTTC.

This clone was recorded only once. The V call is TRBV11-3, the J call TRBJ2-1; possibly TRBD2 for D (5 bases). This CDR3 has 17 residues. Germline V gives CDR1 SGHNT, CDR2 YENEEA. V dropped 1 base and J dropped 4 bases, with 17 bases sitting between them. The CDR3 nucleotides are TGTGCCAGCAGCTTAGCCGGGCAGGCGACTACTTACAATGAGCAGTTCTTC. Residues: CASSLAGQATTYNEQFF.

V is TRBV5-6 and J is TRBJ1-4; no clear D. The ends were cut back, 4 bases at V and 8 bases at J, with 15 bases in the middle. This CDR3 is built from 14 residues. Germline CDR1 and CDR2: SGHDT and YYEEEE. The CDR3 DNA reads TGTGCCAGCAGCCCGATTGGGAGGTACGAAAAACTGTTTTTT. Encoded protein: CASSPIGRYEKLFF. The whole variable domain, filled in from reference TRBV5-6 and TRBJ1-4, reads DAGVTQSPTHLIKTRGQQVTLRCSPKSGHDTVSWYQQALGQGPQFIFQYYEEEERQRGNFPDRFSGHQFPNYSSELNVNALLLGDSALYLCASSPIGRYEKLFFGSGTQLSVL.

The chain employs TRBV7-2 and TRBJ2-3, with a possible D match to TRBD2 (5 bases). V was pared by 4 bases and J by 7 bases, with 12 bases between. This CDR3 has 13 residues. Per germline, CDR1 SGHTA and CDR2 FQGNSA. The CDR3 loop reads CASSYARGYTQYF. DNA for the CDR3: TGTGCCAGCAGCTACGCTCGGGGATATACGCAGTATTTT.

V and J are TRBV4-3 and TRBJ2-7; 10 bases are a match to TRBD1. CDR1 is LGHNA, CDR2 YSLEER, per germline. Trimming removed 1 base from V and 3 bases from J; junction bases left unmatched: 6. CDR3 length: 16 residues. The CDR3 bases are TGCGCCAGCAGCCAAGTAGGAGGACAGGGGGACTACGAGCAGTACTTC. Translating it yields CASSQVGGQGDYEQYF.

CDR3 sequence (DNA): TGTGCCAGCAGTAACCCCGGGACAGGGACAATGAACACTGAAGCTTTCTTT. Translated, it gives CASSNPGTGTMNTEAFF. The chain joins TRBV6-2 or TRBV6-3 to TRBJ1-1; 9 bases are a match to TRBD1. In germline, CDR1 is MNHEY, CDR2 SVGEGT. The CDR3 is made up of 17 amino acids. The V segment lost 5 bases and the J segment 0 bases; nucleotides outside the gene matches: 10.

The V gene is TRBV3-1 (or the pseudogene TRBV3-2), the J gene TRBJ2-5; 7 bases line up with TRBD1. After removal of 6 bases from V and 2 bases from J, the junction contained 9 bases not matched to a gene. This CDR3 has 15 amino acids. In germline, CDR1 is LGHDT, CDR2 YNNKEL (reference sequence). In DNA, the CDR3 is TGTGCCAGCAGTTTTCCGGGGACAGCTCAAGAGACCCAGTACTTC. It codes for CASSFPGTAQETQYF.

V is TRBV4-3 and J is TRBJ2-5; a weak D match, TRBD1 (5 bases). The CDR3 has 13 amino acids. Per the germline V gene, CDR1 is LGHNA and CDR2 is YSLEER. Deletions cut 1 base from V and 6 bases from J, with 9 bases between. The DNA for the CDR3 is TGCGCCAGCAGCCAAGGTCTGGGGCAGACCCAGTACTTC. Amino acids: CASSQGLGQTQYF.

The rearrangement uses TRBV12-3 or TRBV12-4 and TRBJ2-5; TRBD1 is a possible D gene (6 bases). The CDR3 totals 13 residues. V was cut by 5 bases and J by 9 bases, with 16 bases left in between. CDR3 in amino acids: CASSPGHHLPQYF. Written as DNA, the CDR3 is TGTGCCAGCAGTCCGGGACATCACCTTCCCCAGTACTTC.

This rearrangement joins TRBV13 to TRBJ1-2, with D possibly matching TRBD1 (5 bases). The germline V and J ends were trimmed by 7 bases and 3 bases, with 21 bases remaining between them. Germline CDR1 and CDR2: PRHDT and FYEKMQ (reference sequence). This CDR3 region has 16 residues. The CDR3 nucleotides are TGTGCCAGCACTAGGGGAAGGGGCCGTGTAGACTATGGCTACACCTTC. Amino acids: CASTRGRGRVDYGYTF. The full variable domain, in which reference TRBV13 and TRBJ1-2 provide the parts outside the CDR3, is AAGVIQSPRHLIKEKRETATLKCYPIPRHDTVYWYQQGPGQDPQFLISFYEKMQSDKGSIPDRFSAQQFSDYHSELNMSSLELGDSALYFCASTRGRGRVDYGYTFGSGTRLTVV.

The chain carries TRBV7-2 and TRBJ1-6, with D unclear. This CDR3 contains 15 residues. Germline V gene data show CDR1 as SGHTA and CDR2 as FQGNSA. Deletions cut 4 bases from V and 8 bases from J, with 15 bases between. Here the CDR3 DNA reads TGTGCCAGCAGCTCACGGAGGACCCTCGATTCACCCCTCCACTTT. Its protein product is CASSSRRTLDSPLHF.

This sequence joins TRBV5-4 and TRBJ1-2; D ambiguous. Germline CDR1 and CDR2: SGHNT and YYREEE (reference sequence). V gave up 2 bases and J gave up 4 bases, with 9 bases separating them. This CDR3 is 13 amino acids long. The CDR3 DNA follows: TGTGCCAGCAGCTTAGAGGGAACCTATGGCTACACCTTC. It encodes CASSLEGTYGYTF.

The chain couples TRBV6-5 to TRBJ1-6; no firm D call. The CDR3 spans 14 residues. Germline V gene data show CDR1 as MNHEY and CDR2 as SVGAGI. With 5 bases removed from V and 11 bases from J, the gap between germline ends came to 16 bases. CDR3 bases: TGTGCCAGCAGTCCCCAAGGCCGCGGGACACCCCTCCACTTT. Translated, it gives CASSPQGRGTPLHF.

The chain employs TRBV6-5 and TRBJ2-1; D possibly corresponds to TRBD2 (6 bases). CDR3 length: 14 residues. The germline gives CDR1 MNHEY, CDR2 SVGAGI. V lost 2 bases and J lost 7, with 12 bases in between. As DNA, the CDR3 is TGTGCCAGCAGTTACCCCGGGGGAAGGAATGAGCAGTTCTTC. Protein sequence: CASSYPGGRNEQFF.

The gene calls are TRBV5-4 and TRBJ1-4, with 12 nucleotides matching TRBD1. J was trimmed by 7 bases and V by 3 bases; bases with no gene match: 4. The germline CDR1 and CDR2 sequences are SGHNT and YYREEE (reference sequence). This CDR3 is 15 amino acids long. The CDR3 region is CASSWDRGRGEKLFF. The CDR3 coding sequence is TGTGCCAGCAGCTGGGACAGGGGGCGGGGTGAAAAACTGTTTTTT.

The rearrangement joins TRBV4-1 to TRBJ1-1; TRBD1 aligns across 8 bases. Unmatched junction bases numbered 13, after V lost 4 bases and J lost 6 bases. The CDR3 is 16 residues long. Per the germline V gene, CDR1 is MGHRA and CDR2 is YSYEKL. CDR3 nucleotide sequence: TGCGCCAGCAGCCCTCCCTCTAGGACAGGGCGCTCTGAAGCTTTCTTT. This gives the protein CASSPPSRTGRSEAFF.

As DNA, the CDR3 is TGTGCCAGCAGTCGGGACAGTCTGAACACTGAAGCTTTCTTT. This sequence encodes CASSRDSLNTEAFF. The chain combines TRBV6-5 with TRBJ1-1; 7 positions match TRBD1. This CDR3 spans 14 amino acids. Germline V CDR1 and CDR2: MNHEY, SVGAGI. The J segment lost 0 bases and the V segment lost 5 bases, leaving 3 bases of the junction unmatched.

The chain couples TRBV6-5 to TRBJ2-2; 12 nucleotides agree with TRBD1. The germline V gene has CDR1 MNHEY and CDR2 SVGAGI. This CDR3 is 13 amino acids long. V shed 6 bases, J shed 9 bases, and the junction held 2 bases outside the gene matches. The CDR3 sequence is CASSGTGGRELFF. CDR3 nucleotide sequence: TGTGCCAGCAGCGGGACAGGGGGCCGGGAGCTGTTTTTT.

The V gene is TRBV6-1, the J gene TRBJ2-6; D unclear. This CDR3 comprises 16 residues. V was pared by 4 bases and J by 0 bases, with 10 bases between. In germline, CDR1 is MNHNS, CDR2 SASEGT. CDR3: CASSVDLGSGANVLTF. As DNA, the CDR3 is TGTGCCAGCAGTGTAGACTTGGGCTCTGGGGCCAACGTCCTGACTTTC.

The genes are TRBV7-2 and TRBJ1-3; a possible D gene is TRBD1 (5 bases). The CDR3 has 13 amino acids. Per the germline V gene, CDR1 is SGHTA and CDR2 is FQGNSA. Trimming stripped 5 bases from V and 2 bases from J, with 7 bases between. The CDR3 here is CASSPGPGNTIYF. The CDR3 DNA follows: TGTGCCAGCAGCCCAGGGCCTGGAAACACCATATATTTT.

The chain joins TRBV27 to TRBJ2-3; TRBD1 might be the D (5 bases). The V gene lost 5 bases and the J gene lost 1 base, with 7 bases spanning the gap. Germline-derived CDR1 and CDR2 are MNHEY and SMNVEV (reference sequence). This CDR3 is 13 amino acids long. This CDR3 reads CASSAQGTDTQYF. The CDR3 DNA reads TGTGCCAGCAGTGCACAGGGCACAGATACGCAGTATTTT.

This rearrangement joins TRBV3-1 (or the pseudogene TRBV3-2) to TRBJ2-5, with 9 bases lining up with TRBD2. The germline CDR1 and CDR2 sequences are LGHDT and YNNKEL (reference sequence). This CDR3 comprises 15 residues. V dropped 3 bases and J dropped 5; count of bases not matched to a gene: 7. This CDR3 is CASSHRGGAWETQYF. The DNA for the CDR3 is TGTGCCAGCAGCCATCGCGGGGGGGCTTGGGAGACCCAGTACTTC.

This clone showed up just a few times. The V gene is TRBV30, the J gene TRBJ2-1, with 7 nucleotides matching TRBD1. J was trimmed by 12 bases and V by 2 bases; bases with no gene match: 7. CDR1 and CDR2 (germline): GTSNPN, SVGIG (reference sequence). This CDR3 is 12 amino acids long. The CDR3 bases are TGTGCCTGGAGTATCCGACAGGGTGGGCAGTTCTTC. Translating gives CAWSIRQGGQFF.

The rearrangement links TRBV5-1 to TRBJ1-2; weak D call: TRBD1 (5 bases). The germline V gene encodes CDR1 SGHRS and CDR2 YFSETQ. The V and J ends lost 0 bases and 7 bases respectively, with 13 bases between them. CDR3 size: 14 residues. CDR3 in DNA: TGCGCCAGCAGCTTGGGTCCAGGGAAGGGTGGCTACACCTTC. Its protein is CASSLGPGKGGYTF.

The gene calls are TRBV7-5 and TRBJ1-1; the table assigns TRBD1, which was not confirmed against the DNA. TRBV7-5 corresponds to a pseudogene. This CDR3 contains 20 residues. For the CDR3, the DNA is TGTGCCAGAAGCCATATCGAAAGTTACGGACAGGGAGGGTGCAACACTGAAGCTTTCTTT. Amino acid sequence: CARSHIESYGQGGCNTEAFF.

For the CDR3, the DNA is TGTGCCAGCAGAACCGGGACTCTGGTGGATGAGCAGTTCTTC. Translation: CASRTGTLVDEQFF. V is TRBV6-5 and J is TRBJ2-1, with a tentative D call TRBD2 (6 bases). Germline V lookup: CDR1 MNHEY, CDR2 SVGAGI. This CDR3 has 14 residues. Trimming left V 6 bases short and J 8 bases short, with 17 bases between.

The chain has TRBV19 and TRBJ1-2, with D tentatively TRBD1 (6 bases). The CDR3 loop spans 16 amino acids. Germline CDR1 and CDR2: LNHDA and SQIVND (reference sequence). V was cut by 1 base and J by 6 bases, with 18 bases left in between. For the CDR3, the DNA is TGTGCCAGTAGTATAGTAAGCAGGGGCAGAAGGAATGGCTACACCTTC. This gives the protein CASSIVSRGRRNGYTF. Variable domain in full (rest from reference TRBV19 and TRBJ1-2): DGGITQSPKYLFRKEGQNVTLSCEQNLNHDAMYWYRQDPGQGLRLIYYSQIVNDFQKGDIAEGYSVSREKKESFPLTVTSAQKNPTAFYLCASSIVSRGRRNGYTFGSGTRLTVV.

CDR3 in amino acids: CATSDPGQGSGEQYF. The DNA of the CDR3 is TGTGCCACCAGTGATCCGGGACAGGGGTCTGGGGAGCAGTACTTC. This chain uses TRBV24-1 with TRBJ2-7, with 10 bases that match TRBD1. The V and J ends lost 3 bases and 7 bases, in that order; junction bases with no gene match: 8. The CDR3 sequence is 15 residues long. Per germline, CDR1 KGHDR and CDR2 SFDVKD.

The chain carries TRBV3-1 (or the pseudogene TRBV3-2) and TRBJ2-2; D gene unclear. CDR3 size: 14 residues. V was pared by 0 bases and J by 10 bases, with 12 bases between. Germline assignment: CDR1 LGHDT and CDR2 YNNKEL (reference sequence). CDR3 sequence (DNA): TGTGCCAGCAGCCAAGACAGTTTCGGAGTGGAGCTGTTTTTT. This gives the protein CASSQDSFGVELFF.